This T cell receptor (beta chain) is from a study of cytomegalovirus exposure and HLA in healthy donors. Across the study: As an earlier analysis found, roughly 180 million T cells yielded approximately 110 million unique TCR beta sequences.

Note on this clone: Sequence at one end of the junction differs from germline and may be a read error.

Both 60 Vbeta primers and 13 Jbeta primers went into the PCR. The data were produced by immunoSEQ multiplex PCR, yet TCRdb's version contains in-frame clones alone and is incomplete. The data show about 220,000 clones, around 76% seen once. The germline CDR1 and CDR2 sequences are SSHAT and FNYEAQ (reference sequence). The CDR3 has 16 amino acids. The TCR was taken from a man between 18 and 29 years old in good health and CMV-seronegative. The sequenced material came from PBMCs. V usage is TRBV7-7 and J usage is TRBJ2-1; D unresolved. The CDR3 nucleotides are TGTGCTAGCAGCTTAGCCGCCGTTTCGAGCTACAATGAGCAGTTCTTC. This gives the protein CASSLAAVSSYNEQFF.